The 10 T cell receptor beta chains listed next were all sequenced from one sample in a study of shared clonotypes between healthy human individuals. Naive CD8 populations comprised CD45RO-negative cells positively selected for CCR7, excluding terminally differentiated effector memory CD45RA+ cells. Generated by immunoSEQ multiplex PCR, the TCRdb table keeps only in-frame clones and is missing some. The table includes some 2 million clones, about 95% detected once. Material: naive CD8+ T cells sorted from blood. Every receptor here comes from a man aged 18-30 years in good health.

The V and J genes are TRBV6-5 and TRBJ2-7, with D possibly TRBD1 on 6 matching bases. Looked up from germline, CDR1 is MNHEY and CDR2 is SVGAGI. The CDR3 extends over 14 amino acids. The V and J ends lost 5 bases and 2 bases respectively, with 13 bases between them. CDR3 protein: CASSLLGTPYEQYF. CDR3 coding DNA: TGTGCCAGCAGTCTACTAGGGACACCCTACGAGCAGTACTTC.

This clone was seen only once. The chain employs TRBV7-9 and TRBJ2-1; D gene unclear. Between the trimmed V and J ends, which lost 6 bases and 8 bases, there was a span of 2 bases. There are 9 residues in the CDR3. CDR1 and CDR2 (germline): SEHNR, FQNEAQ (reference sequence). As DNA, the CDR3 is TGTGCCAGCAGTCATGAGCAGTTCTTC. Its translation is CASSHEQFF.

This chain uses TRBV5-4 with TRBJ1-1, with TRBD1 as a possible D gene (5 bases). CDR1 is SGHNT and CDR2 is YYREEE in the germline V gene (reference sequence). The CDR3 runs 14 residues. Trimming took off 4 bases at V and 11 bases at J, with 21 bases between the two ends. The CDR3 region is CASSPGTDLTRAFF. In DNA form, the CDR3 reads TGTGCCAGCAGCCCCGGGACCGACCTCACGAGGGCTTTCTTT.

The V gene is TRBV5-6, the J gene TRBJ2-5; D possibly corresponds to TRBD1 (5 bases). The CDR3 runs 14 residues. V was trimmed by 6 bases and J by 2 bases, leaving 14 bases between them. Germline V CDR1 and CDR2: SGHDT, YYEEEE. CDR3 bases: TGTGCCAGCACGTACGACAGAGCACAAGAGACCCAGTACTTC. This translates into CASTYDRAQETQYF.

The chain joins TRBV9 to TRBJ2-3, with a tentative D call TRBD1 (5 bases). V lost 0 bases and J lost 3, with 14 bases in between. The CDR3 is made up of 16 amino acids. CDR1 SGDLS and CDR2 YYNGEE come from the germline V gene. The CDR3 coding sequence is TGTGCCAGCAGCGTAGAGGGGCTTTTGAGAACAGATACGCAGTATTTT. This translates into CASSVEGLLRTDTQYF.

This rearrangement joins TRBV30 to TRBJ2-2, with 7 positions matching TRBD1. Germline CDR1 is GTSNPN and CDR2 is SVGIG (reference sequence). The CDR3 is 13 amino acids. CDR3 protein: CAFQQGSTGELFF. The CDR3 nucleotides read TGTGCTTTTCAACAGGGGAGCACCGGGGAGCTGTTTTTT.

The rearrangement uses TRBV9 and TRBJ2-7, with 9 bases lining up with TRBD2. With V trimmed by 0 bases and J by 4 bases, 8 bases remained unmatched. The CDR3 length is 16 residues. Per germline, CDR1 SGDLS and CDR2 YYNGEE. This CDR3 reads CASSVGGGGASYEQYF. The CDR3 DNA follows: TGTGCCAGCAGCGTAGGCGGCGGGGGGGCCTCGTACGAGCAGTACTTC.

To note about this clone: The identical CDR3 is also encoded by other nucleotide sequences in the sample. This chain uses TRBV5-1 with TRBJ2-5; D might be TRBD1 or TRBD2, each matching 6 bases. The CDR3 spans 14 residues. V lost 2 bases and J lost 5, with 13 bases in between. CDR1 is SGHRS, CDR2 YFSETQ, per germline. The CDR3, as DNA: TGCGCCAGCAGCTTAGAGGGGGGTCTTGAGACCCAGTACTTC. Translated: CASSLEGGLETQYF.

V gene TRBV15 combines with J gene TRBJ2-7; TRBD2 matches 7 bases. J was trimmed by 7 bases and V by 5 bases; bases with no gene match: 17. Looked up from germline, CDR1 is LNHNV and CDR2 is YYDKDF (reference sequence). This CDR3 spans 16 amino acids. CDR3 sequence: CATSGRAGLTLWEQYF. The CDR3, as DNA: TGTGCCACCAGCGGCAGGGCGGGACTAACTCTCTGGGAGCAGTACTTC.

V and J are TRBV5-6 and TRBJ2-3; 7 bases align to TRBD2. The trim removed 4 bases at V and 4 bases at J, leaving 12 bases unmatched. The CDR3 has 16 amino acids. From germline, CDR1 is SGHDT and CDR2 YYEEEE. Here the CDR3 reads CASSPPGLDSADTQYF. CDR3 bases: TGTGCCAGCAGCCCGCCAGGACTAGACAGCGCAGATACGCAGTATTTT.